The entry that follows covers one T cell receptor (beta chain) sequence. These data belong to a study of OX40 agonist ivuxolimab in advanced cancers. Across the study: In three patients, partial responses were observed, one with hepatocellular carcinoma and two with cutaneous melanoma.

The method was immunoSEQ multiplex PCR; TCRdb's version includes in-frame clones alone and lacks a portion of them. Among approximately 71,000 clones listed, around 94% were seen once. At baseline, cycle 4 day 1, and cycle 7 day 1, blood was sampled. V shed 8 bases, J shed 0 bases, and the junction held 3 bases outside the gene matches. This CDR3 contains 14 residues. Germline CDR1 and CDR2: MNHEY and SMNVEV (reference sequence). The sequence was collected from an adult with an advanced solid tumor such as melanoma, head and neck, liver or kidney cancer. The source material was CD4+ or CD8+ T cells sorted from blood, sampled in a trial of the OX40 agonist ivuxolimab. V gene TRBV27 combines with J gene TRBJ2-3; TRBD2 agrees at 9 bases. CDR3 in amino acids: CASRGLASTDTQYF. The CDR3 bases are TGTGCCAGCCGAGGACTAGCGAGCACAGATACGCAGTATTTT.